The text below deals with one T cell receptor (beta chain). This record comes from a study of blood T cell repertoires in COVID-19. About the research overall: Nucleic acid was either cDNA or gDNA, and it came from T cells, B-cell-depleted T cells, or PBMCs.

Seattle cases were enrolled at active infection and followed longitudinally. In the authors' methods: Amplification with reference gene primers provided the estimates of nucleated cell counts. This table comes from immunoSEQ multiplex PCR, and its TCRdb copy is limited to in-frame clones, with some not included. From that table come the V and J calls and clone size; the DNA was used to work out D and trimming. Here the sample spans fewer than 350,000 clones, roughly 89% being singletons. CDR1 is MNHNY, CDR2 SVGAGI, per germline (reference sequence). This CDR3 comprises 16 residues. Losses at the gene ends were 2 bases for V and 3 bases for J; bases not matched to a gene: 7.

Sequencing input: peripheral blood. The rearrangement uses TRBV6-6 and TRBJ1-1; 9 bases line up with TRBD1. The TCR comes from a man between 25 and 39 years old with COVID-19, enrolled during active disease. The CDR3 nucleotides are TGTGCCAGCAGTTACCCTGGACAGGGGCCCCACACTGAAGCTTTCTTT. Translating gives CASSYPGQGPHTEAFF.